Listed here are 15 T cell receptor beta chains from one sample, sequenced in a study of blood T cell repertoires in COVID-19. TCRdb's copy holds only in-frame clones and misses some; the assay was immunoSEQ multiplex PCR. The repertoire consists of 150,000 to 200,000 clones, with 84% occurring once and the leading ten covering roughly 8%. Sequencing was done on a sample of PBMCs or T cells enriched from blood (not recorded which). All receptors derive from a woman in her 50s who had recovered from COVID-19.

The chain links TRBV5-1 to TRBJ1-1; 8 bases match TRBD1. The CDR3 has 15 residues. The V gene's germline CDR1 is SGHRS and CDR2 YFSETQ. Trimming took 1 base from V and 1 from J; bases not matched to a gene: 3. The CDR3 here is CASSLFGTGNTEAFF. The CDR3 coding sequence is TGCGCCAGCAGCTTGTTCGGGACAGGGAACACTGAAGCTTTCTTT.

This clone appeared once. The chain combines TRBV18 with TRBJ1-1; the D gene is possibly TRBD1 (5 bases). The CDR3 length is 15 residues. Trimming removed 1 base at V and 3 bases at J, with 12 bases between. Germline V CDR1 and CDR2: KGHSH, LQKENI. The CDR3 bases are TGTGCCAGCTCACCACGGGGCCCGGGGGACACTGAAGCTTTCTTT. It specifies CASSPRGPGDTEAFF.

CDR3 nucleotides: TGTGCCAGCAGCGCGGGACAGGGCGTTAATTCACCCCTCCACTTT. Its protein is CASSAGQGVNSPLHF. The J gene is TRBJ1-6, the V gene TRBV7-2; 9 positions match TRBD1. In germline, CDR1 is SGHTA, CDR2 FQGNSA. The CDR3 loop spans 15 amino acids. J was trimmed by 6 bases and V by 5 bases; bases with no gene match: 5.

This chain uses TRBV4-1 with TRBJ1-6; TRBD1 is a possible D gene (6 bases). This CDR3 comprises 18 residues. V was clipped by 3 bases and J by 3 bases, with 18 bases between them. Germline V gene lookup returns CDR1 MGHRA and CDR2 YSYEKL. CDR3 protein: CASSHPPGGPLYNSPLHF. DNA for the CDR3: TGCGCCAGCAGCCACCCGCCGGGGGGCCCCCTCTATAATTCACCCCTCCACTTT.

The J gene is TRBJ2-7, the V gene TRBV4-2; D is perhaps TRBD2 (6 bases). The CDR3 is 15 residues long. Germline loops: CDR1 LGHNA, CDR2 YNFKEQ. V lost 2 bases to trimming and J lost 3 bases, with 14 bases between them. The CDR3 region is CASSQYRGLGYEQYF. In DNA form, the CDR3 reads TGTGCCAGCAGCCAATATCGGGGACTGGGCTACGAGCAGTACTTC.

The chain uses TRBV5-1 and TRBJ2-7, with D perhaps TRBD1 (8 bases). Trimming cost V 0 bases and J 2 bases, with 21 bases left between them. This CDR3 comprises 18 residues. CDR1 SGHRS and CDR2 YFSETQ come from the germline V gene. The CDR3 DNA sequence: TGCGCCAGCAGCTTGGGGCCCCAAACAGGGGGGGTCCCCTACGAGCAGTACTTC. Amino acid sequence: CASSLGPQTGGVPYEQYF.

The chain combines TRBV7-8 with TRBJ2-7; 11 nucleotides line up with TRBD1. The CDR3 totals 14 residues. The junction had 6 bases not matched to a gene; V was cut back by 8 bases and J by 3 bases. From germline, CDR1 is SGHVS and CDR2 FQNEAQ. The CDR3 region is CASQWGTGGYEQYF. CDR3 nucleotide sequence: TGTGCCAGCCAATGGGGGACAGGGGGCTACGAGCAGTACTTC. The variable domain in full, with the rest retrieved from reference TRBV7-8 and TRBJ2-7, is GAGVSQSPRYKVAKRGQDVALRCDPISGHVSLFWYQQALGQGPEFLTYFQNEAQLDKSGLPSDRFFAERPEGSVSTLKIQRTQQEDSAVYLCASQWGTGGYEQYFGPGTRLTVT.

CDR3 amino acids: CASSLPFERGSWETQYF. The CDR3 DNA sequence: TGTGCCAGCAGTTTACCGTTCGAACGCGGGAGCTGGGAGACCCAGTACTTC. This chain connects TRBV28 to TRBJ2-5, with 7 positions matching TRBD2. Germline V gene sequence: CDR1 MDHEN, CDR2 SYDVKM. There are 17 residues in the CDR3. J lost 5 bases, V lost 2 bases, and 14 bases had no gene match.

The V call is TRBV29-1, the J call TRBJ1-4, with a tentative D call TRBD1 (6 bases). Trimming took 4 bases from V and 8 from J, leaving 17 bases between them. The germline V gene encodes CDR1 SQVTM and CDR2 ANQGSEA. This CDR3 contains 14 residues. CDR3 nucleotide sequence: TGCAGCGTTGTAAAACAGGGCCAGGGGGAAAAACTGTTTTTT. This encodes CSVVKQGQGEKLFF.

This clone was counted only a few times. The J gene is TRBJ2-7, the V gene TRBV9; 8 nucleotides line up with TRBD1. Trimming cost V 4 bases and J 5 bases; bases outside gene matches: 8. Germline loops: CDR1 SGDLS, CDR2 YYNGEE. The CDR3 runs to 14 residues. The CDR3 nucleotides read TGTGCCAGCAGCCCCTGGACAGGGATGAACGAGCAGTACTTC. Protein: CASSPWTGMNEQYF.

This clone was observed a single time. The chain links TRBV5-6 to TRBJ1-5, with D possibly matching TRBD1 (5 bases). Germline CDR1 and CDR2: SGHDT and YYEEEE. This CDR3 region has 15 residues. Deletions cut 3 bases from V and 4 bases from J, with 14 bases between. In nucleotides, the CDR3 is TGTGCCAGCAGCTGGGGCCCGGCGGGGAATCAGCCCCAGCATTTT. Residues: CASSWGPAGNQPQHF.

This clone was detected only a few times. The chain is built from TRBV13 and TRBJ1-2; maybe TRBD1 (5 bases). The germline V gene encodes CDR1 PRHDT and CDR2 FYEKMQ (reference sequence). V was pared by 5 bases and J by 0 bases, with 7 bases between. This CDR3 comprises 13 residues. CDR3 sequence: CASSQQANYGYTF. In DNA, the CDR3 is TGTGCCAGCAGCCAACAGGCTAACTATGGCTACACCTTC.

Concerning this clone: The junction does not match germline at one end; this may be a read error. V is TRBV9 and J is TRBJ1-4; possible D gene TRBD1, 5 bases. The CDR3 runs to 17 residues. CDR1 and CDR2 from the germline V gene are SGDLS and YYNGEE. In nucleotides, the CDR3 is TGTGCCCGCAGCGCGGGGGGGGATCGGAGGGTTCGGGAAAAACTGTTTTTT. Its protein product is CARSAGGDRRVREKLFF.

The V gene is TRBV7-2, the J gene TRBJ1-1; no clear D gene. This CDR3 contains 14 residues. Germline loops: CDR1 SGHTA, CDR2 FQGNSA. Trimming removed 5 bases from V and 5 bases from J, with 15 bases in between. CDR3 in DNA: TGTGCCAGCAGCGTGACCGGGAGTAGGACTGAAGCTTTCTTT. It encodes CASSVTGSRTEAFF.

The table lists this clone with a count of one. The V gene is TRBV4-3, the J gene TRBJ2-3; the D gene is possibly TRBD1 (6 bases). Trimming removed 0 bases at V and 6 bases at J, with 7 bases between. The germline V gene has CDR1 LGHNA and CDR2 YSLEER. There are 13 residues in the CDR3. Written as DNA, the CDR3 is TGCGCCAGCAGCCAAGAAAGGGGGGATACGCAGTATTTT. It codes for CASSQERGDTQYF.